This TCR beta chain was captured in a study of T cell responses to AZD1222 COVID-19 vaccine. Whole-study findings and limits: Sampling captured repertoires only after the peak T cell response.

Analysis merged second doses at about 4 or about 12 weeks. Here immunoSEQ multiplex PCR was the method, and the copy in TCRdb shows in-frame clones only, minus some. This table holds fewer than 200,000 clones, almost 90% found once. Comments on this clone: The antigen is undetermined.

V lost 8 bases and J lost 7, with 12 bases in between. CDR1 and CDR2 (germline): SNHLY, FYNNEI. The CDR3 length is 12 residues. This chain links TRBV2 with TRBJ1-5; D ambiguous. The sequence derives from an adult who received the AZD1222 COVID-19 vaccine. The sequencing here drew on peripheral blood, taken 28 days after the second AZD1222 dose. In nucleotides, the CDR3 is TGTGCCAGCTCATTAGGAGTACAGCCCCAGCATTTT. This sequence encodes CASSLGVQPQHF.